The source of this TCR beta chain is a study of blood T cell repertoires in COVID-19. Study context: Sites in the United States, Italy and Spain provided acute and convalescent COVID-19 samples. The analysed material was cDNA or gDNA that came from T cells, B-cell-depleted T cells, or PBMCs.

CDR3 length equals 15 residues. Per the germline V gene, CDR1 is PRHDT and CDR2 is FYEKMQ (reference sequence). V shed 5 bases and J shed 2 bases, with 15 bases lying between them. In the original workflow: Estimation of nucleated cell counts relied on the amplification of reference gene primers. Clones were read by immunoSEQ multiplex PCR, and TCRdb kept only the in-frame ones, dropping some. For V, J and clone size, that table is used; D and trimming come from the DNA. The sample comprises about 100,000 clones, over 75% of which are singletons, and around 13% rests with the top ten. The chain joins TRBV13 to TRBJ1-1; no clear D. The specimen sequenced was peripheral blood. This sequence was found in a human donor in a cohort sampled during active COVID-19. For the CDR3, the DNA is TGTGCCAGCAGCCGTCGGGGAGGACCCAACACTGAAGCTTTCTTT. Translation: CASSRRGGPNTEAFF.